One sample yielded the 26 T cell receptor beta chains listed below, sequenced in a study of CD8 T cells in ankylosing spondylitis (dated by TCRdb to 2017 to 2019). Receptor libraries were prepared by 5' RACE. Data came from an Illumina HiSeq 2500. TCRdb trimmed public reads at Q25 via fastp, called clones via MiXCR and kept in-frame beta chains. Here each entry gathers all rows of one CDR3 protein and keeps the most common genes and DNA. The sample table shows fewer than 650,000 distinct CDR3 sequences, and over 9.5% are seen once. The biggest ten clones account for over 6.5% of the sample. The paper's findings and limits, for the study overall: Blood from ankylosing spondylitis patients appeared to be characterized by a TCR beta motif composed of eight highly homologous amino acid variants.

The antigens of these receptors remain unknown. The material sequenced was blood, either unsorted or a sorted T cell fraction (not recorded which). All receptors derive from a male donor with ankylosing spondylitis.

V is TRBV7-6 and J is TRBJ2-2, with TRBD2 matching 12 bases. CDR1 SGHVS and CDR2 FNYEAQ come from the germline V gene. The junction had 6 bases not matched to a gene; V was cut back by 1 base and J by 6 bases. The CDR3 loop spans 17 amino acids. The CDR3 nucleotides read TGTGCCAGCAGCTTAGGGACTAGCGGGATCTGGGCCGGGGAGCTGTTTTTT. It codes for CASSLGTSGIWAGELFF.

This clonotype was seen at least ten times. V usage is TRBV3-1 and J usage is TRBJ2-3; D gene ambiguous. CDR3 size: 11 residues. V lost 4 bases and J lost 5, with 4 bases in between. Germline V gene sequence: CDR1 LGHDT, CDR2 YNNKEL (reference sequence). In nucleotides, the CDR3 is TGTGCCAGCAGCCGAGAAGATACGCAGTATTTT. Amino acids: CASSREDTQYF.

The chain uses TRBV9 and TRBJ2-5; D is perhaps TRBD1 (6 bases). V was cut by 4 bases and J by 4 bases, with 14 bases left in between. CDR1 and CDR2 (germline): SGDLS, YYNGEE. The CDR3 is 14 amino acids. The CDR3 nucleotides read TGTGCCAGCAGCCCTCGGGACACCCGAGAGACCCAGTACTTC. Amino acid sequence: CASSPRDTRETQYF.

This clonotype showed up just a few times. V is TRBV20-1 and J is TRBJ2-7; tentatively, D is TRBD2 (6 bases). With 1 base removed from V and 0 bases from J, the gap between germline ends came to 7 bases. CDR1 and CDR2 (germline): DFQATT, SNEGSKA (reference sequence). The CDR3 covers 13 residues. CDR3 nucleotide sequence: TGCAGTGCTAGAGGGAGGGTCTCCTACGAGCAGTACTTC. Its protein is CSARGRVSYEQYF.

The table lists this clonotype with a few counts. The rearrangement joins TRBV24-1 to TRBJ2-1; 8 bases map to TRBD2. The CDR3 is 14 residues long. Unmatched junction bases numbered 12, after V lost 9 bases and J lost 9 bases. Germline V CDR1 and CDR2: KGHDR, SFDVKD. DNA of the CDR3: TGTGCCACCGCAAGCGGGAGAAGCTCCCTTGAGCAGTTCTTC. This translates into CATASGRSSLEQFF.

This clonotype showed up just a few times. This chain uses TRBV14 with TRBJ1-1; no reliable D call. The length of the CDR3 is 14 residues. Germline assignment: CDR1 SGHDN and CDR2 FVKESK. V gave up 6 bases and J gave up 3 bases, with 14 bases separating them. The CDR3 DNA reads as TGTGCCAGCAGTATTGTGGGGTACGACACTGAAGCTTTCTTT. Protein sequence: CASSIVGYDTEAFF.

The chain recombines TRBV20-1 with TRBJ1-3; TRBD1 might be the D (6 bases). The CDR3 spans 12 residues. With 6 bases removed from V and 4 bases from J, the gap between germline ends came to 10 bases. Looked up from germline, CDR1 is DFQATT and CDR2 is SNEGSKA (reference sequence). In nucleotides, the CDR3 is TGCAGTGCCGCTGACAGGGGAAACACCATATATTTT. It codes for CSAADRGNTIYF.

In this sample, this clonotype turned up many times. The chain links TRBV15 to TRBJ1-2, with 8 bases matching TRBD1. V trimming: 0 bases; J trimming: 7 bases; junction bases outside the gene matches: 4. The CDR3 consists of 14 residues. Germline CDR1 is LNHNV and CDR2 is YYDKDF (reference sequence). CDR3 nucleotide sequence: TGTGCCACCAGCAGAGATCCACAGGGGGGTGGCTACACCTTC. It translates to CATSRDPQGGGYTF.

The CDR3 loop is CASTPTGSLQETQYF. CDR3 in DNA: TGTGCCAGCACCCCGACAGGGAGCCTACAAGAGACCCAGTACTTC. The chain uses TRBV12-3 or TRBV12-4 and TRBJ2-5; 7 positions agree with TRBD1. CDR3 length equals 15 residues. V shed 7 bases, J shed 2 bases, and the junction held 10 bases outside the gene matches.

This clonotype showed up many times. This chain connects TRBV20-1 to TRBJ1-5; TRBD1 matches 9 bases. CDR1 and CDR2 from the germline V gene are DFQATT and SNEGSKA (reference sequence). The CDR3 is made up of 15 amino acids. Losses at the gene ends were 5 bases for V and 4 bases for J; bases not matched to a gene: 9. The CDR3 nucleotides read TGCAGTGCTTCACGGACAGGGGTACGGAATCAGCCCCAGCATTTT. This encodes CSASRTGVRNQPQHF.

This clonotype was seen a few times. The chain links TRBV5-1 to TRBJ2-1; no clear D. Germline-derived CDR1 and CDR2 are SGHRS and YFSETQ. The CDR3 runs 14 residues. V was trimmed by 6 bases and J by 0 bases, leaving 10 bases between them. The CDR3 sequence is CASKLLSSYNEQFF. CDR3 DNA sequence: TGCGCCAGCAAACTCCTTAGCTCCTACAATGAGCAGTTCTTC.

At least ten counts were recorded for this clonotype. V gene TRBV20-1 combines with J gene TRBJ1-1, with D perhaps matching TRBD1 (6 bases). Germline CDR1 DFQATT, CDR2 SNEGSKA (reference sequence). This CDR3 spans 13 amino acids. V was pared by 2 bases and J by 2 bases, with 9 bases between. CDR3 sequence (DNA): TGCAGTGCTAGACAACAGGGAAACACTGAAGCTTTCTTT. Translation gives CSARQQGNTEAFF.

This clonotype showed up just a few times. This sequence joins TRBV5-1 and TRBJ1-6, with 8 bases matching TRBD1. J lost 0 bases, V lost 4 bases, and 6 bases had no gene match. The CDR3 is 17 amino acids. Germline CDR1 and CDR2: SGHRS and YFSETQ. The CDR3 region has the DNA TGCGCCAGCAGCCAGGGACAGGCGAGCTCCTATAATTCACCCCTCCACTTT. Translating gives CASSQGQASSYNSPLHF.

The CDR3 DNA reads as TGCGCCAGCAGCTGGTCAGGGTCCAACACTGAAGCTTTCTTT. This translates into CASSWSGSNTEAFF. The chain carries TRBV5-1 and TRBJ1-1; weak D call: TRBD1 (5 bases). Trimming took off 3 bases at V and 2 bases at J, with 11 bases between the two ends. This CDR3 contains 14 residues. Germline V gene lookup returns CDR1 SGHRS and CDR2 YFSETQ.

V gene TRBV27 combines with J gene TRBJ2-2; TRBD2 matches 7 bases. Germline CDR1 is MNHEY and CDR2 is SMNVEV (reference sequence). J lost 5 bases, V lost 3 bases, and 9 bases had no gene match. This CDR3 is 16 amino acids long. The CDR3 nucleotides read TGTGCCAGCAGTTTCTTGTGGGAGGGATGGACCGGGGAGCTGTTTTTT. This translates into CASSFLWEGWTGELFF.

About this clonotype: The junction differs from germline at one of its ends, possibly a read error. The V call is TRBV6-5, the J call TRBJ1-1, with no clear D. Germline CDR1 reads MNHEY; CDR2 reads SVGAGI. The length of the CDR3 is 12 residues. The CDR3 bases are TGTGCCAGCAGGCCGCAGAACGCTGAAGCTTTCTTT. Protein: CASRPQNAEAFF.

This clonotype came up many times. This chain links TRBV29-1 with TRBJ2-1, with 12 bases matching TRBD2. The CDR3 totals 17 residues. The junction had 11 bases not matched to a gene; V was cut back by 4 bases and J by 4 bases. The germline V gene encodes CDR1 SQVTM and CDR2 ANQGSEA. CDR3 residues: CSVVRLAGEQGYNEQFF. The CDR3 bases are TGCAGCGTTGTCCGACTAGCGGGAGAGCAGGGGTACAATGAGCAGTTCTTC.

In this sample, this clonotype turned up a few times. V usage is TRBV12-3 or TRBV12-4 and J usage is TRBJ1-1; a possible D gene is TRBD1 (5 bases). CDR3 length: 14 amino acids. Trimming removed 2 bases at V and 5 bases at J, with 12 bases between. CDR3 coding DNA: TGTGCCAGCAGTTTATGGCAGGGAGGAACTGAAGCTTTCTTT. It encodes CASSLWQGGTEAFF.

The chain recombines TRBV15 with TRBJ2-4; 11 positions agree with TRBD1. The CDR3 consists of 17 residues. The J segment lost 7 bases and the V segment lost 3 bases, leaving 11 bases of the junction unmatched. Germline V CDR1 and CDR2: LNHNV, YYDKDF (reference sequence). The CDR3 DNA reads as TGTGCCACCAGCAGGCGGGACAGGGGGGTGCGGAGGAACATTCAGTACTTC. Protein: CATSRRDRGVRRNIQYF. Variable domain in full (rest from reference TRBV15 and TRBJ2-4): DAMVIQNPRYQVTQFGKPVTLSCSQTLNHNVMYWYQQKSSQAPKLLFHYYDKDFNNEADTPDNFQSRRPNTSFCFLDIRSPGLGDTAMYLCATSRRDRGVRRNIQYFGAGTRLSVL.

This clonotype was counted a few times. The rearrangement joins TRBV10-2 to TRBJ2-7; TRBD1 agrees at 9 bases. The CDR3 consists of 12 residues. The trim removed 6 bases at V and 6 bases at J, leaving 3 bases unmatched. The germline V gene encodes CDR1 WSHSY and CDR2 SAAADI. CDR3 DNA: TGCGCCAGCAGCAAACAGGGGGCCGAGCAGTACGTC. Translating it yields CASSKQGAEQYV.

The chain employs TRBV21-1 and TRBJ2-7; TRBD1, the D gene given by the table, was not confirmed from the DNA. TRBV21-1 has pseudogene status. The CDR3 covers 15 residues. The CDR3 DNA reads as TGTGCCAGCAGCAAAGTTGAGGGGACCCCATACGAGCAGTACTTC. Its translation: CASSKVEGTPYEQYF.

This clonotype was seen a few times. The chain has TRBV6-1 and TRBJ1-1, with D perhaps TRBD1 (6 bases). Germline V gene data show CDR1 as MNHNS and CDR2 as SASEGT. V lost 2 bases and J lost 3, with 10 bases in between. This CDR3 comprises 14 residues. This CDR3 reads CASSELTGYTEAFF. The CDR3 nucleotides read TGTGCCAGCAGTGAACTCACAGGGTACACTGAAGCTTTCTTT.

This clonotype has a count of ten or more. The chain combines TRBV5-5 with TRBJ2-7, with D tentatively TRBD2 (6 bases). The V gene's germline CDR1 is SGHKS and CDR2 YYEKEE (reference sequence). The V end was cut by 2 bases, the J end by 1 base, with 7 bases between. CDR3 size: 13 residues. CDR3 sequence reads: CASSFRGSYEQYV. The DNA of the CDR3 is TGTGCCAGCAGCTTCCGGGGGTCCTACGAGCAGTACGTC.

This chain links TRBV12-3 or TRBV12-4 with TRBJ2-1, with D hard to call. This CDR3 has 13 amino acids. V gave up 6 bases and J gave up 6 bases, with 12 bases separating them. CDR3 loop: CASSIGSSNEQFF. The DNA for the CDR3 is TGTGCCAGCAGCATAGGGTCCAGCAATGAGCAGTTCTTC.

This clonotype appeared many times. The chain has TRBV6-5 and TRBJ2-5, with D unresolved. This CDR3 region has 13 residues. With 0 bases removed from V and 2 bases from J, the gap between germline ends came to 4 bases. CDR1 is MNHEY, CDR2 SVGAGI, per germline. The CDR3 bases are TGTGCCAGCAGTTACTCGATGCAAGAGACCCAGTACTTC. Translating it yields CASSYSMQETQYF.

This clonotype was found a few times. V is TRBV12-3 or TRBV12-4 and J is TRBJ2-2; 8 bases are shared with TRBD2. V was clipped by 1 base and J by 6 bases; unmatched bases: 7. This CDR3 is built from 16 residues. CDR3 amino acids: CASSLEGGRTPGELFF. The CDR3 nucleotides read TGTGCCAGCAGTTTAGAGGGCGGGAGGACCCCCGGGGAGCTGTTTTTT.